Listed here are 30 T cell receptor beta chains from one sample, sequenced in a study of blood T cell repertoires in COVID-19. Assay: immunoSEQ multiplex PCR; the TCRdb copy retains only in-frame clones and omits some. The sample lists about 110,000 clones; 88% were seen once. Sequenced material: peripheral blood. All receptors derive from a human donor in a cohort sampled during active COVID-19.

The chain is built from TRBV4-1 and TRBJ2-5; a possible D gene is TRBD2 (7 bases). Trimming cost V 3 bases and J 4 bases, with 18 bases left between them. This CDR3 comprises 16 residues. Looked up from germline, CDR1 is MGHRA and CDR2 is YSYEKL. The CDR3 sequence: CASSHPLGGGGETQYF. CDR3 bases: TGCGCCAGCAGCCACCCCCTAGGAGGGGGGGGAGAGACCCAGTACTTC.

The V and J genes are TRBV29-1 and TRBJ2-5; D possibly corresponds to TRBD2 (6 bases). Germline CDR1 is SQVTM and CDR2 is ANQGSEA. CDR3 size: 16 residues. The V end was cut by 4 bases, the J end by 4 bases, with 22 bases between. CDR3 residues: CSVGRGSAGRSETQYF. In nucleotides, the CDR3 is TGCAGCGTTGGTCGAGGAAGTGCAGGGAGGTCAGAGACCCAGTACTTC.

CDR3: CASSQDPQRRTYNEQFF. The CDR3, as DNA: TGTGCCAGCAGCCAAGATCCCCAGCGGAGGACCTACAATGAGCAGTTCTTC. This chain connects TRBV3-1 (or the pseudogene TRBV3-2) to TRBJ2-1; the D gene is possibly TRBD2 (5 bases). Trimming shortened V by 0 bases and J by 2 bases, and 14 bases separated the two germline ends. This CDR3 has 17 amino acids. The germline CDR1 and CDR2 sequences are LGHDT and YNNKEL (reference sequence).

This chain connects TRBV11-2 to TRBJ2-1; weak D call: TRBD1 (6 bases). This CDR3 has 13 amino acids. With 4 bases removed from V and 10 bases from J, the gap between germline ends came to 14 bases. In germline, CDR1 is SGHAT, CDR2 FQNNGV. CDR3 in amino acids: CASSSFTGIEQFF. In DNA form, the CDR3 reads TGTGCCAGCAGCTCGTTCACAGGGATAGAGCAGTTCTTC.

The J gene is TRBJ2-1, the V gene TRBV9, with 9 bases that match TRBD1. There are 15 residues in the CDR3. Germline CDR1 reads SGDLS; CDR2 reads YYNGEE. J was trimmed by 3 bases and V by 0 bases; bases with no gene match: 1. The CDR3 sequence: CASSVGDRDYNEQFF. CDR3 in DNA: TGTGCCAGCAGCGTAGGGGACAGGGACTACAATGAGCAGTTCTTC.

This clone was seen a handful of times. The chain is built from TRBV2 and TRBJ1-2; a weak D match, TRBD1 (5 bases). The CDR3 loop spans 14 amino acids. The V and J ends lost 6 bases and 2 bases respectively, with 13 bases between them. CDR1 and CDR2 from the germline V gene are SNHLY and FYNNEI. The CDR3 is CASSMTTDNYGYTF. The CDR3 region has the DNA TGTGCCAGCAGCATGACGACAGACAACTATGGCTACACCTTC.

The J gene is TRBJ2-3, the V gene TRBV7-3; D call uncertain. CDR1 and CDR2 (germline): SGHTA, FQGTGA. Trimming removed 5 bases from V and 5 bases from J, with 14 bases in between. This CDR3 is built from 14 residues. The CDR3 coding sequence is TGTGCCAGCAGCCCCCCGGGTGCCCTAGATACGCAGTATTTT. Translated: CASSPPGALDTQYF. Complete variable domain (other parts from reference TRBV7-3 and TRBJ2-3): GAGVSQTPSNKVTEKGKYVELRCDPISGHTALYWYRQSLGQGPEFLIYFQGTGAADDSGLPNDRFFAVRPEGSVSTLKIQRTERGDSAVYLCASSPPGALDTQYFGPGTRLTVL.

This chain's CDR3 is CASSSTGGRDSPLHF. CDR3 sequence (DNA): TGCGCCAGCAGCTCTACAGGGGGCAGGGATTCACCCCTCCACTTT. The J gene is TRBJ1-6, the V gene TRBV4-1; 9 nucleotides align to TRBD1. The CDR3 runs to 15 residues. The V and J ends lost 5 bases and 8 bases, in that order; junction bases with no gene match: 7. Germline CDR1 reads MGHRA; CDR2 reads YSYEKL.

The gene calls are TRBV15 and TRBJ1-5; no definite D call. The CDR3 is 15 residues long. Trimming cost V 0 bases and J 6 bases, with 12 bases left between them. The V gene's germline CDR1 is LNHNV and CDR2 YYDKDF (reference sequence). The CDR3 reads CATSRDGQLAQPQHF. CDR3 sequence (DNA): TGTGCCACCAGCAGAGATGGGCAGCTCGCTCAGCCCCAGCATTTT.

The chain is built from TRBV12-5 and TRBJ2-5; no firm D call. This CDR3 region has 13 residues. The V end lost 6 bases, the J end lost 5 bases, and 13 bases lay between the germline ends. CDR1 and CDR2 (germline): LGHNT, FRNRAP. The CDR3 DNA is TGTGCTAGTGGAGGTACCGCAGGCGAGACCCAGTACTTC. Amino acids: CASGGTAGETQYF.

This sequence joins TRBV6-5 and TRBJ2-1; D perhaps matches TRBD1 (6 bases). The CDR3 runs 16 residues. Germline V lookup: CDR1 MNHEY, CDR2 SVGAGI. V shed 2 bases and J shed 0 bases, with 11 bases lying between them. CDR3 region: CASSYTGRNSYNEQFF. The CDR3 DNA sequence: TGTGCCAGCAGTTACACAGGGCGAAACTCCTACAATGAGCAGTTCTTC.

This clone occurred a few times. V gene TRBV19 combines with J gene TRBJ1-2, with D tentatively TRBD1 (5 bases). Trimming removed 5 bases from V and 8 bases from J, with 15 bases in between. The CDR3 totals 13 residues. Germline V gives CDR1 LNHDA, CDR2 SQIVND (reference sequence). For the CDR3, the DNA is TGTGCCAGTAGTCTCGACAGTGGGCGAGGCTACACCTTC. Translated, it gives CASSLDSGRGYTF. The complete variable domain, with remaining parts taken from reference TRBV19 and TRBJ1-2, reads DGGITQSPKYLFRKEGQNVTLSCEQNLNHDAMYWYRQDPGQGLRLIYYSQIVNDFQKGDIAEGYSVSREKKESFPLTVTSAQKNPTAFYLCASSLDSGRGYTFGSGTRLTVV.

V is TRBV6-6 and J is TRBJ1-5, with D tentatively TRBD1 (6 bases). Germline CDR1 is MNHNY and CDR2 is SVGAGI (reference sequence). Trimming removed 7 bases at V and 5 bases at J, with 15 bases between. This CDR3 has 14 amino acids. This CDR3 reads CASNLQGADQPQHF. In DNA form, the CDR3 reads TGTGCCAGCAATCTACAGGGAGCCGATCAGCCCCAGCATTTT.

The gene calls are TRBV28 and TRBJ1-6; unclear D gene. Trimming removed 1 base from V and 10 bases from J, with 11 bases in between. The germline CDR1 and CDR2 sequences are MDHEN and SYDVKM. The CDR3 consists of 14 residues. CDR3 residues: CASSLFRPGSPLHF. Here the CDR3 DNA reads TGTGCCAGCAGTTTATTCAGGCCGGGGTCACCCCTCCACTTT.

The genes are TRBV9 and TRBJ1-1, with D perhaps matching TRBD1 (5 bases). Germline CDR1 SGDLS, CDR2 YYNGEE. The ends were cut back, 4 bases at V and 6 bases at J, with 19 bases in the middle. The CDR3 consists of 15 residues. The CDR3 bases are TGTGCCAGCAGCACCGGACATTTGTCCCTCTCTGAAGCTTTCTTT. Translation gives CASSTGHLSLSEAFF.

The chain joins TRBV5-6 to TRBJ1-2; D is undetermined. This CDR3 has 11 residues. Germline V CDR1 and CDR2: SGHDT, YYEEEE. Trimming left V 4 bases short and J 4 bases short, with 5 bases between. Here the CDR3 reads CASSSSYGYTF. CDR3 sequence (DNA): TGTGCCAGCAGCAGTAGCTATGGCTACACCTTC.

The chain couples TRBV7-3 to TRBJ2-7; D may be TRBD2 (6 bases). CDR1 and CDR2 from the germline V gene are SGHTA and FQGTGA. This CDR3 region has 14 residues. The ends were cut back, 4 bases at V and 4 bases at J, with 14 bases in the middle. CDR3 loop: CASSYGTSEYEQYF. The CDR3 nucleotides are TGTGCCAGCAGCTACGGGACTTCAGAATACGAGCAGTACTTC.

The genes are TRBV5-5 and TRBJ1-1; TRBD1 aligns across 7 bases. Trimming took 7 bases from V and 1 from J; bases not matched to a gene: 4. CDR1 is SGHKS and CDR2 is YYEKEE in the germline V gene (reference sequence). The CDR3 loop spans 13 amino acids. CDR3 loop: CASPGQTNTEAFF. For the CDR3, the DNA is TGTGCCAGCCCGGGACAGACGAACACTGAAGCTTTCTTT.

This chain joins TRBV11-2 and TRBJ2-1; the match to TRBD2 covers 9 bases. Looked up from germline, CDR1 is SGHAT and CDR2 is FQNNGV. J was trimmed by 8 bases and V by 4 bases; bases with no gene match: 9. The CDR3 is made up of 15 amino acids. The CDR3 is CASSSSGNLGHEQFF. In DNA, the CDR3 is TGTGCCAGCAGCTCTAGCGGGAACCTAGGGCATGAGCAGTTCTTC.

The genes are TRBV3-1 (or the pseudogene TRBV3-2) and TRBJ2-2; no firm D call. The CDR3 has 15 amino acids. CDR1 and CDR2 from the germline V gene are LGHDT and YNNKEL (reference sequence). Trimming removed 2 bases at V and 1 base at J, with 8 bases between. CDR3 loop: CASSQIERNTGELFF. The DNA for the CDR3 is TGTGCCAGCAGCCAAATAGAGCGGAACACCGGGGAGCTGTTTTTT.

The genes are TRBV3-1 (or the pseudogene TRBV3-2) and TRBJ2-2; weak D call: TRBD1 (5 bases). Per the germline V gene, CDR1 is LGHDT and CDR2 is YNNKEL (reference sequence). This CDR3 is built from 17 residues. With 0 bases removed from V and 3 bases from J, the gap between germline ends came to 14 bases. CDR3 bases: TGTGCCAGCAGCCAAGATCATAAGGGGCGAGACACCGGGGAGCTGTTTTTT. It codes for CASSQDHKGRDTGELFF.

The chain uses TRBV7-3 and TRBJ2-1, with D possibly TRBD1 on 6 matching bases. With 4 bases removed from V and 4 bases from J, the gap between germline ends came to 14 bases. The germline CDR1 and CDR2 sequences are SGHTA and FQGTGA. The CDR3 loop spans 15 amino acids. Here the CDR3 reads CASSSLGASYNEQFF. In DNA form, the CDR3 reads TGTGCCAGCAGCTCCCTGGGGGCCAGTTACAATGAGCAGTTCTTC.

The chain combines TRBV15 with TRBJ2-1, with 11 nucleotides matching TRBD2. This CDR3 spans 16 amino acids. Per germline, CDR1 LNHNV and CDR2 YYDKDF (reference sequence). J was trimmed by 3 bases and V by 5 bases; bases with no gene match: 6. This CDR3 reads CATSRGLAGFYNEQFF. The DNA of the CDR3 is TGTGCCACCAGCCGTGGACTAGCGGGCTTCTACAATGAGCAGTTCTTC.

Notes on this clone: One end of the junction does not line up with germline, which may come from a read error. V is TRBV7-7 and J is TRBJ2-2; D ambiguous. CDR3 length: 13 residues. CDR1 is SSHAT, CDR2 FNYEAQ, per germline (reference sequence). CDR3 bases: TGTGCTAGCAGCTTAGACGGCACCGGGGAGCTGTTTTTT. Amino acids: CASSLDGTGELFF.

This clone was picked up a small number of times. The chain links TRBV6-2 or TRBV6-3 to TRBJ1-2, with D uncertain. V lost 2 bases and J lost 3, with 10 bases in between. This CDR3 is 14 amino acids long. Germline V gene lookup returns CDR1 MNHEY and CDR2 SVGEGT. CDR3 DNA sequence: TGTGCCAGCAGTTACGCAGCAGGTCACTATGGCTACACCTTC. Encoded protein: CASSYAAGHYGYTF.

The chain recombines TRBV9 with TRBJ1-1; D unclear. The germline V gene encodes CDR1 SGDLS and CDR2 YYNGEE. The CDR3 sequence is 14 residues long. V was shortened by 0 bases and J by 5 bases, with 11 bases between the two germline ends. The CDR3 DNA follows: TGTGCCAGCAGCGTAGCTGTGGGAGGGACTGAAGCTTTCTTT. Protein sequence: CASSVAVGGTEAFF.

This sequence joins TRBV2 and TRBJ2-3; TRBD2 agrees at 14 bases. The germline gives CDR1 SNHLY, CDR2 FYNNEI. V shed 6 bases, J shed 5 bases, and the junction held 10 bases outside the gene matches. The CDR3 totals 17 residues. The CDR3 DNA reads as TGTGCCAGCAGCAGGACTAGCGGGAGGTCCGTGGGAGATACGCAGTATTTT. Protein sequence: CASSRTSGRSVGDTQYF.

J is TRBJ1-1 and V is TRBV4-1, with D unclear. The CDR3 is made up of 15 amino acids. V lost 0 bases, J lost 0 bases, and 8 bases lay in between. Germline CDR1 and CDR2: MGHRA and YSYEKL. The CDR3 DNA reads TGCGCCAGCAGCCAAGAGTGGAGGATGAACACTGAAGCTTTCTTT. It encodes CASSQEWRMNTEAFF.

The gene calls are TRBV2 and TRBJ1-1; the D gene is possibly TRBD1 (6 bases). Looked up from germline, CDR1 is SNHLY and CDR2 is FYNNEI. The CDR3 is 15 amino acids. The V end lost 7 bases, the J end lost 4 bases, and 19 bases lay between the germline ends. The CDR3 nucleotides are TGTGCCAGCAAGGGGACGGGGGGCGAGGGCACTGAAGCTTTCTTT. Amino acids: CASKGTGGEGTEAFF.

V and J are TRBV6-6 and TRBJ1-2; possibly TRBD1 for D (5 bases). The CDR3 totals 13 residues. Germline V gives CDR1 MNHNY, CDR2 SVGAGI (reference sequence). The germline V and J ends were trimmed by 6 bases and 7 bases, with 15 bases remaining between them. In DNA, the CDR3 is TGTGCCAGCAGCCACGGGGGGTCAGGTGGCTACACCTTC. Protein: CASSHGGSGGYTF.